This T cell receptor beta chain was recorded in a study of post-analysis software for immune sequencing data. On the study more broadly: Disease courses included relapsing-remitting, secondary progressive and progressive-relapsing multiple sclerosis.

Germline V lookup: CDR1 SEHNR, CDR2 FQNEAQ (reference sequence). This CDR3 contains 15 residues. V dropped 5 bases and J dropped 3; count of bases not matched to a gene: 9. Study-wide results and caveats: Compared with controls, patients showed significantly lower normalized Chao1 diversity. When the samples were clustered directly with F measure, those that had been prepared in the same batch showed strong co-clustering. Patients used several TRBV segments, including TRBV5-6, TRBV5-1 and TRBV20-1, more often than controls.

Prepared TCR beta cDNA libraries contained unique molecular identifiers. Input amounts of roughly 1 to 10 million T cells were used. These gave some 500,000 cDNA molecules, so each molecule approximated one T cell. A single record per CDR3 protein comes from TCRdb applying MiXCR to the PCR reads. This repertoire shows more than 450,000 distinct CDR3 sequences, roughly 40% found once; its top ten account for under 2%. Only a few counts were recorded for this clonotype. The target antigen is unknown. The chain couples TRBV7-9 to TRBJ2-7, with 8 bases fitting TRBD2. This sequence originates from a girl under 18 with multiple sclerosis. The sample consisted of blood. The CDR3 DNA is TGTGCCAGCAGCCAAGGAGTGACTAGCGACTACGAGCAGTACTTC. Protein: CASSQGVTSDYEQYF. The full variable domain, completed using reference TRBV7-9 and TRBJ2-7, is DTGVSQNPRHKITKRGQNVTFRCDPISEHNRLYWYRQTLGQGPEFLTYFQNEAQLEKSRLLSDRFSAERPKGSFSTLEIQRTEQGDSAMYLCASSQGVTSDYEQYFGPGTRLTVT.